The 24 T cell receptor beta chains reported below all come from one sample, sequenced in a study of T cells in Graves' hyperthyroidism and ophthalmopathy. Researchers took RNA transcripts and amplified the TCR beta CDR3 regions from them. During a first-round RT-PCR of the TCR CDR3, the HTBI primer set was used. TCRdb redid the calling of the multiplex PCR reads with MiXCR, one entry per CDR3 protein. Of around 570,000 distinct CDR3 sequences listed, about 20% are singletons. Sequenced sample: blood. These receptors were collected from a man aged 35 to 55 with Graves' ophthalmopathy.

This clonotype has at least ten counts. The rearrangement links TRBV7-2 to TRBJ1-2, with 7 bases aligning to TRBD1. The V segment lost 5 bases and the J segment 4 bases; nucleotides outside the gene matches: 10. Germline assignment: CDR1 SGHTA and CDR2 FQGNSA. This CDR3 region has 15 residues. The CDR3 loop reads CASSPYRGRGYGYTF. The CDR3 region has the DNA TGTGCCAGCAGCCCATACAGGGGCAGGGGCTATGGCTACACCTTC.

This clonotype was found a few times. CDR3 in DNA: TGTGCCAGCAGCCGAGAGGCGGCAGCCCCTAACTATGGCTACACCTTC. Translating it yields CASSREAAAPNYGYTF. J is TRBJ1-2 and V is TRBV7-2, with D hard to call. Germline CDR1 reads SGHTA; CDR2 reads FQGNSA. With 5 bases removed from V and 0 bases from J, the gap between germline ends came to 16 bases. This CDR3 contains 16 residues. Drawing the rest from reference TRBV7-2 and TRBJ1-2, the complete variable domain is GAGVSQSPSNKVTEKGKDVELRCDPISGHTALYWYRQSLGQGLEFLIYFQGNSAPDKSGLPSDRFSAERTGGSVSTLTIQRTQQEDSAVYLCASSREAAAPNYGYTFGSGTRLTVV.

The rearrangement uses TRBV5-1 and TRBJ1-3, with D possibly TRBD1 on 5 matching bases. Germline-derived CDR1 and CDR2 are SGHRS and YFSETQ. The CDR3 runs to 14 residues. V lost 3 bases and J lost 2, with 9 bases in between. The CDR3 is CASSWGITGNTIYF. CDR3 nucleotide sequence: TGCGCCAGCAGCTGGGGGATCACTGGAAACACCATATATTTT.

This clonotype was observed many times. The chain combines TRBV7-2 with TRBJ2-7, with D uncertain. In germline, CDR1 is SGHTA, CDR2 FQGNSA. Trimming cost V 3 bases and J 4 bases, with 13 bases left between them. This CDR3 comprises 14 residues. CDR3 protein: CASSLVEKSYEQYF. The CDR3 coding sequence is TGTGCCAGCAGCTTGGTAGAGAAGAGTTACGAGCAGTACTTC.

This clonotype was seen many times. The chain has TRBV11-2 and TRBJ2-7; TRBD2 aligns across 13 bases. J gave up 0 bases and V 5 bases, and 7 bases lay outside the gene matches. The CDR3 has 17 amino acids. Germline V CDR1 and CDR2: SGHAT, FQNNGV. The CDR3 reads CASSPRLAGGYSYEQYF. CDR3 sequence (DNA): TGTGCCAGCAGCCCTCGACTAGCGGGGGGCTACTCCTACGAGCAGTACTTC.

This clonotype was seen a few times. The chain is built from TRBV11-2 and TRBJ2-1; D possibly corresponds to TRBD1 (6 bases). CDR1 and CDR2 from the germline V gene are SGHAT and FQNNGV. V was cut by 6 bases and J by 6 bases, with 6 bases left in between. The CDR3 runs to 11 residues. The CDR3, as DNA: TGTGCCAGCAGGGGGGCCAATGAGCAGTTCTTC. Protein sequence: CASRGANEQFF.

The gene calls are TRBV27 and TRBJ2-2; D is uncertain. The V end lost 2 bases, the J end lost 2 bases, and 18 bases lay between the germline ends. Looked up from germline, CDR1 is MNHEY and CDR2 is SMNVEV (reference sequence). The CDR3 consists of 18 residues. CDR3 in DNA: TGTGCCAGCAGTTTAAATATGGCTCTTCACCTCAACACCGGGGAGCTGTTTTTT. As protein: CASSLNMALHLNTGELFF.

This clonotype was found many times. The CDR3 DNA is TGTGCCAGCACCGCTAGCCTGGAGACCCAGTACTTC. This codes for CASTASLETQYF. The chain has TRBV28 and TRBJ2-5; TRBD2 is a possible D gene (5 bases). The CDR3 length is 12 residues. Trimming left V 7 bases short and J 5 bases short, with 11 bases between. The germline gives CDR1 MDHEN, CDR2 SYDVKM.

This clonotype was recorded at least ten times. This sequence joins TRBV28 and TRBJ2-3, with 12 bases aligning to TRBD2. V was pared by 6 bases and J by 4 bases, with 8 bases of the junction left unmatched. This CDR3 has 16 amino acids. Per germline, CDR1 MDHEN and CDR2 SYDVKM. The CDR3 DNA follows: TGTGCCAGCAGCGAATCTAGCGGGAGGGCCCCAGATACGCAGTATTTT. Its translation: CASSESSGRAPDTQYF.

Many counts were recorded for this clonotype. This chain joins TRBV11-2 and TRBJ2-1; TRBD2 matches 9 bases. This CDR3 is 15 amino acids long. CDR1 and CDR2 from the germline V gene are SGHAT and FQNNGV. With 5 bases clipped from V and 6 bases from J, the junction kept 8 bases outside the gene matches. The CDR3 bases are TGTGCCAGCAGCCGAGCGGGAGGAGGGGGCAATGAGCAGTTCTTC. It codes for CASSRAGGGGNEQFF.

This clonotype was observed a few times. The chain links TRBV12-3 or TRBV12-4 to TRBJ1-5, with TRBD1 as a possible D gene (6 bases). The CDR3 totals 13 residues. The V end lost 7 bases, the J end lost 5 bases, and 12 bases lay between the germline ends. This CDR3 reads CASTLGAYQPQHF. CDR3 DNA sequence: TGTGCCAGCACCCTGGGGGCTTATCAGCCCCAGCATTTT.

The chain recombines TRBV6-1 with TRBJ2-5, with TRBD2 matching over 11 bases. The V and J ends lost 5 bases and 3 bases, in that order; junction bases with no gene match: 14. This CDR3 contains 18 residues. In germline, CDR1 is MNHNS, CDR2 SASEGT. The CDR3 sequence: CASSPALALAGGEETQYF. CDR3 bases: TGTGCCAGCAGTCCTGCTTTGGCTTTAGCGGGGGGGGAAGAGACCCAGTACTTC.

There are many counts of this clonotype. The chain employs TRBV18 and TRBJ1-1; D remains ambiguous. The CDR3 sequence is 14 residues long. Germline CDR1 KGHSH, CDR2 LQKENI. With 3 bases removed from V and 1 base from J, the gap between germline ends came to 9 bases. This chain's CDR3 is CASSPRVGNTEAFF. CDR3 nucleotides: TGTGCCAGCTCACCGCGGGTGGGGAACACTGAAGCTTTCTTT.

The rearrangement links TRBV27 to TRBJ2-1; TRBD2 matches 13 bases. The V segment lost 4 bases and the J segment 9 bases; nucleotides outside the gene matches: 6. The CDR3 is 15 residues long. CDR1 is MNHEY and CDR2 is SMNVEV in the germline V gene (reference sequence). CDR3 protein: CASSSWTSGSVEQFF. The CDR3 DNA follows: TGTGCCAGCAGTTCCTGGACTAGCGGGAGTGTTGAGCAGTTCTTC.

The chain uses TRBV12-3 or TRBV12-4 and TRBJ1-4, with 7 bases lining up with TRBD1. CDR3 length: 15 residues. V lost 6 bases, J lost 7 bases, and 11 bases stayed unmatched. CDR3 in amino acids: CASRSGDSRSEKLFF. CDR3 nucleotides: TGTGCCAGCAGATCAGGGGACAGCCGTAGTGAAAAACTGTTTTTT.

The genes are TRBV20-1 and TRBJ2-2; D not certain. Trimming shortened V by 4 bases and J by 0 bases, and 6 bases separated the two germline ends. The CDR3 extends over 13 amino acids. The germline gives CDR1 DFQATT, CDR2 SNEGSKA (reference sequence). CDR3 DNA sequence: TGCAGTGCTAACCCCCCGAACACCGGGGAGCTGTTTTTT. It translates to CSANPPNTGELFF.

This clonotype appeared a few times. This chain uses TRBV20-1 with TRBJ2-3, with unresolved D. Trimming removed 5 bases from V and 7 bases from J, with 7 bases in between. Germline-derived CDR1 and CDR2 are DFQATT and SNEGSKA (reference sequence). The CDR3 spans 10 residues. The CDR3 nucleotides are TGCAGTGCTCTCGGTAATACGCAGTATTTT. Protein: CSALGNTQYF.

This chain joins TRBV5-1 and TRBJ2-7; D ambiguous. The CDR3 runs 11 residues. The V and J ends lost 5 bases and 7 bases respectively, with 10 bases between them. Germline CDR1 and CDR2: SGHRS and YFSETQ. This chain's CDR3 is CASRMEGEQYF. As DNA, the CDR3 is TGCGCCAGCAGAATGGAAGGGGAGCAGTACTTC. Combining the CDR3 with reference TRBV5-1 and TRBJ2-7 gives the whole variable domain KAGVTQTPRYLIKTRGQQVTLSCSPISGHRSVSWYQQTPGQGLQFLFEYFSETQRNKGNFPGRFSGRQFSNSRSEMNVSTLELGDSALYLCASRMEGEQYFGPGTRLTVT.

This chain joins TRBV19 and TRBJ1-4, with D possibly matching TRBD1 (6 bases). Trimming took off 4 bases at V and 7 bases at J, with 7 bases between the two ends. The CDR3 covers 12 residues. Germline V CDR1 and CDR2: LNHDA, SQIVND (reference sequence). CDR3 residues: CASSRGREKLFF. Written as DNA, the CDR3 is TGTGCCAGTAGTAGGGGGCGTGAAAAACTGTTTTTT. Based on the CDR3 plus reference TRBV19 and TRBJ1-4, the full variable domain is DGGITQSPKYLFRKEGQNVTLSCEQNLNHDAMYWYRQDPGQGLRLIYYSQIVNDFQKGDIAEGYSVSREKKESFPLTVTSAQKNPTAFYLCASSRGREKLFFGSGTQLSVL.

This clonotype was counted at least ten times. V usage is TRBV4-1 and J usage is TRBJ1-5, with D perhaps matching TRBD1 (6 bases). The germline V and J ends were trimmed by 0 bases and 5 bases, with 14 bases remaining between them. CDR3 length equals 16 residues. Germline V CDR1 and CDR2: MGHRA, YSYEKL. The CDR3 loop reads CASSQDISRGYQPQHF. CDR3 sequence (DNA): TGCGCCAGCAGCCAAGATATATCTAGGGGGTATCAGCCCCAGCATTTT.

Worth noting for this clonotype: One base away lies a much larger clone, so this may be a sequencing read error. The chain uses TRBV20-1 and TRBJ2-2, with 9 bases that match TRBD2. Germline V gene sequence: CDR1 DFQATT, CDR2 SNEGSKA (reference sequence). The CDR3 consists of 16 residues. CDR3 amino acids: CSARVTSGPNIGELFF. Here the CDR3 DNA reads TGCAGTGCTAGAGTGACTAGCGGACCGAACATCGGGGAGCTGTTTTTT.

J is TRBJ2-1 and V is TRBV5-1, with TRBD2 identical over 10 bases. After removal of 7 bases from V and 6 bases from J, the junction contained 7 bases not matched to a gene. Germline loops: CDR1 SGHRS, CDR2 YFSETQ. The CDR3 consists of 14 residues. CDR3 DNA sequence: TGCGCCAGCTCGGGGCTAGCGGGGGCCAATGAGCAGTTCTTC. Translating gives CASSGLAGANEQFF.

This clonotype showed up just a few times. V gene TRBV27 combines with J gene TRBJ1-3, with TRBD1 matching 7 bases. Germline CDR1 is MNHEY and CDR2 is SMNVEV (reference sequence). V was pared by 5 bases and J by 0 bases, with 4 bases of the junction left unmatched. The CDR3 consists of 15 residues. CDR3 amino acids: CASSPHRGSGNTIYF. CDR3 bases: TGTGCCAGCAGTCCGCACAGGGGCTCTGGAAACACCATATATTTT.

Points on this clonotype: A much bigger clone sits one base away, suggesting this may be a read error. The CDR3 does not close with the conserved phenylalanine or tryptophan, likely indicating a read error. The V call is TRBV2, the J call TRBJ2-1; 13 nucleotides align to TRBD2. The trim removed 7 bases at V and 7 bases at J, leaving 4 bases unmatched. Germline assignment: CDR1 SNHLY and CDR2 FYNNEI. This CDR3 spans 14 amino acids. CDR3 bases: TGTGCCAGCAAACTAGCGGGGGGGAGTAATGAGCAGTTCTAC. It translates to CASKLAGGSNEQFY.